This TCR beta chain was found in a study of blood T cell repertoires in COVID-19. As for the study in general: Researchers got acute and convalescent COVID-19 samples from the United States, Italy and Spain.

The ends lost 6 bases at V and 4 bases at J; junction bases unmatched: 9. Germline V gene lookup returns CDR1 ENHRY and CDR2 SYGVKD. The CDR3 covers 17 residues. Original handling: How many nucleated cells were present was estimated from reference gene primer amplification. The method was immunoSEQ multiplex PCR; TCRdb's version includes in-frame clones alone and lacks a portion of them. That table furnishes V, J and clone size, whereas the DNA furnished D and trimming. The sample includes under 350,000 clones, about 88% seen only once; the top ten take over 1%. The source of this sequence is a man between 65 and 80 years old with acute or convalescent COVID-19. The V gene is TRBV10-3, the J gene TRBJ2-2, with TRBD1 identical over 12 bases. The specimen sequenced was peripheral blood. Here the CDR3 reads CAIRGQGATAGTGELFF. The CDR3 DNA reads as TGTGCCATCAGGGGACAGGGGGCAACGGCCGGCACCGGGGAGCTGTTTTTT.